These T cell receptor beta chains were read from a single sample in a study of T cells after yellow fever vaccination. TCRdb called the 5' RACE reads again in MiXCR, with one record for every CDR3 protein. The sample has 200,000 to 300,000 distinct CDR3 sequences; roughly 6.8% are singletons. The sample in question was CD4+ T cells sorted from PBMCs, obtained on the day of the yellow fever booster vaccination. The receptors were sampled from a man aged 25 to 40 who received the YFV17D yellow fever vaccine. The CDR3 runs from the conserved cysteine through the conserved F or W. The D gene is left open where the match is weak. The size of a clone is reported for some rows only, either as once, few or many, or as a class for expanded clones.

CDR3 protein: CATSRARGPFTDTQYF; CDR3 DNA: TGTGCCACCAGCAGAGCGAGGGGCCCCTTCACAGATACGCAGTATTTT; clone size: -; J gene: TRBJ2-3; D gene: -; V gene: TRBV15
CDR3 protein: CSARTLQGLGNTIYF; CDR3 DNA: TGCAGTGCTAGGACCCTACAGGGCCTCGGAAACACCATATATTTT; clone size: -; J gene: TRBJ1-3; D gene: -; V gene: TRBV20-1
CDR3 protein: CATSDSTENYGYTF; CDR3 DNA: TGTGCCACCAGTGATTCTACGGAGAACTATGGCTACACCTTC; clone size: many; J gene: TRBJ1-2; D gene: -; V gene: TRBV24-1
CDR3 protein: CASSLTGGSNQETQYF; CDR3 DNA: TGTGCCAGCAGCTTAACCGGCGGCAGTAACCAAGAGACCCAGTACTTC; clone size: few; J gene: TRBJ2-5; D gene: -; V gene: TRBV7-3
CDR3 protein: CASSSTSGRASPRPQYF; CDR3 DNA: TGTGCCAGCAGTTCGACTAGCGGGAGGGCCAGCCCCCGCCCGCAGTATTTT; clone size: -; J gene: TRBJ2-3; D gene: TRBD2; V gene: TRBV27
CDR3 protein: CASNTHFSGELFF; CDR3 DNA: TGTGCCAGCAATACCCATTTCAGCGGGGAGCTGTTTTTT; clone size: many; J gene: TRBJ2-2; D gene: -; V gene: TRBV28
CDR3 protein: CASSRLKSGIPTQETQYF; CDR3 DNA: TGTGCCAGCAGCCGCCTGAAGAGCGGGATACCGACCCAAGAGACCCAGTACTTC; clone size: -; J gene: TRBJ2-5; D gene: TRBD2; V gene: TRBV14
CDR3 protein: CSAMDILESSGNTIYF; CDR3 DNA: TGCAGTGCCATGGACATACTGGAATCCTCTGGAAACACCATATATTTT; clone size: -; J gene: TRBJ1-3; D gene: -; V gene: TRBV20-1
CDR3 protein: CAWSVVGETQYF; CDR3 DNA: TGTGCCTGGAGTGTAGTAGGGGAGACTCAGTACTTC; clone size: many; J gene: TRBJ2-4; D gene: -; V gene: TRBV30
CDR3 protein: CATSRDWEGDYEQYF; CDR3 DNA: TGTGCCACCAGCAGAGATTGGGAGGGGGACTATGAGCAGTACTTC; clone size: few; J gene: TRBJ2-7; D gene: -; V gene: TRBV15
CDR3 protein: CAISESGGSSYEQYF; CDR3 DNA: TGTGCCATCAGTGAGTCTGGGGGAAGCTCCTACGAGCAGTACTTC; clone size: -; J gene: TRBJ2-7; D gene: -; V gene: TRBV10-3
CDR3 protein: CASSSLSGRRYEQYF; CDR3 DNA: TGTGCCAGCAGTTCCCTGAGCGGGAGAAGATACGAGCAGTACTTC; clone size: -; J gene: TRBJ2-7; D gene: TRBD2; V gene: TRBV6-5
CDR3 protein: CASTSGGSGIYEQYF; CDR3 DNA: TGTGCCAGCACGTCGGGCGGGAGCGGTATCTACGAGCAGTACTTC; clone size: few; J gene: TRBJ2-7; D gene: TRBD2; V gene: TRBV6-2/TRBV6-3
CDR3 protein: CSARTWTSEYEQYF; CDR3 DNA: TGCAGTGCTAGGACATGGACTAGCGAATACGAGCAGTACTTC; clone size: -; J gene: TRBJ2-7; D gene: TRBD2; V gene: TRBV20-1
CDR3 protein: CATAAGGVKETQYF; CDR3 DNA: TGTGCCACCGCCGCGGGGGGCGTAAAAGAGACCCAGTACTTC; clone size: few; J gene: TRBJ2-5; D gene: TRBD2; V gene: TRBV18
CDR3 protein: CASSYSKSQRYEQYF; CDR3 DNA: TGTGCCAGCAGTTACTCGAAAAGCCAGAGATACGAGCAGTACTTC; clone size: -; J gene: TRBJ2-7; D gene: -; V gene: TRBV6-5
CDR3 protein: CSAKTGGNTYEQYF; CDR3 DNA: TGCAGTGCTAAAACAGGGGGCAACACCTACGAGCAGTACTTC; clone size: few; J gene: TRBJ2-7; D gene: TRBD1; V gene: TRBV20-1
CDR3 protein: CSATTLLARSYNEQFF; CDR3 DNA: TGCAGTGCAACCACCTTACTAGCTCGGTCCTACAATGAGCAGTTCTTC; clone size: few; J gene: TRBJ2-1; D gene: -; V gene: TRBV20-1
CDR3 protein: CASSEGRERVTGELFF; CDR3 DNA: TGTGCCAGCAGTGAAGGGCGGGAGAGGGTCACCGGGGAGCTGTTTTTT; clone size: -; J gene: TRBJ2-2; D gene: TRBD2; V gene: TRBV5-4
CDR3 protein: CASSFSGTGWDEQYF; CDR3 DNA: TGTGCCAGCAGCTTTTCCGGGACAGGGTGGGACGAGCAGTACTTC; clone size: many; J gene: TRBJ2-7; D gene: TRBD1; V gene: TRBV7-9
CDR3 protein: CASSLRNEGEKLFF; CDR3 DNA: TGTGCCAGCAGCTTACGGAACGAGGGGGAAAAACTGTTTTTT; clone size: -; J gene: TRBJ1-4; D gene: -; V gene: TRBV7-2
CDR3 protein: CASSFSGGYGYTF; CDR3 DNA: TGTGCCAGCAGTTTTTCAGGGGGCTATGGCTACACCTTC; clone size: many; J gene: TRBJ1-2; D gene: TRBD1; V gene: TRBV12-3/TRBV12-4
CDR3 protein: CASRPIGSSYNEQFF; CDR3 DNA: TGTGCCAGTAGACCTATTGGGAGCTCCTACAATGAGCAGTTCTTC; clone size: many; J gene: TRBJ2-1; D gene: -; V gene: TRBV19
CDR3 protein: CSARALRGSYEQYF; CDR3 DNA: TGCAGTGCTAGAGCCCTCCGTGGCTCGTACGAGCAGTACTTC; clone size: -; J gene: TRBJ2-7; D gene: -; V gene: TRBV20-1
CDR3 protein: CASSYGGFSGSPDTQYF; CDR3 DNA: TGTGCCAGCAGTTACGGGGGTTTTAGCGGGAGTCCAGATACGCAGTATTTT; clone size: few; J gene: TRBJ2-3; D gene: TRBD2; V gene: TRBV6-2/TRBV6-3
CDR3 protein: CASSHPSGGGDTQYF; CDR3 DNA: TGTGCCAGCAGCCATCCCTCGGGAGGTGGTGATACGCAGTATTTT; clone size: few; J gene: TRBJ2-3; D gene: TRBD2; V gene: TRBV14
CDR3 protein: CATSRPTGVGYEQYF; CDR3 DNA: TGTGCCACCAGCAGGCCGACAGGGGTCGGCTACGAGCAGTACTTC; clone size: -; J gene: TRBJ2-7; D gene: TRBD1; V gene: TRBV15
CDR3 protein: CASSSTGYTEAFF; CDR3 DNA: TGTGCCAGCAGCTCTACAGGGTACACTGAAGCTTTCTTT; clone size: many; J gene: TRBJ1-1; D gene: -; V gene: TRBV12-3/TRBV12-4
CDR3 protein: CASSSSGLLRQYF; CDR3 DNA: TGTGCCAGTAGTTCATCGGGACTCTTGAGGCAGTACTTC; clone size: -; J gene: TRBJ2-7; D gene: -; V gene: TRBV19
CDR3 protein: CASTGTSFTDTQYF; CDR3 DNA: TGCGCCAGCACCGGGACTAGTTTCACAGATACGCAGTATTTT; clone size: many; J gene: TRBJ2-3; D gene: TRBD2; V gene: TRBV5-1
CDR3 protein: CASSPARSLSYEQYF; CDR3 DNA: TGTGCCAGCAGCCCCGCCCGCAGTTTGTCCTACGAGCAGTACTTC; clone size: many; J gene: TRBJ2-7; D gene: -; V gene: TRBV7-2
CDR3 protein: CASSLQAGRTGTYEQFF; CDR3 DNA: TGCGCCAGCAGCCTCCAGGCCGGCCGCACAGGGACATATGAGCAGTTCTTC; clone size: few; J gene: TRBJ2-1; D gene: -; V gene: TRBV4-3
CDR3 protein: CASSLGRNTGELFF; CDR3 DNA: TGTGCCAGCAGCTTAGGCAGGAACACCGGGGAGCTGTTTTTT; clone size: many; J gene: TRBJ2-2; D gene: -; V gene: TRBV7-2
CDR3 protein: CSARDRRGMVDEQFF; CDR3 DNA: TGCAGTGCTAGAGATCGGCGGGGGATGGTGGATGAGCAGTTCTTC; clone size: -; J gene: TRBJ2-1; D gene: TRBD2; V gene: TRBV20-1
CDR3 protein: CASSLLPDHRDFSYNEQFF; CDR3 DNA: TGCGCCAGCAGCTTGCTACCGGATCACCGGGACTTCTCCTACAATGAGCAGTTCTTC; clone size: few; J gene: TRBJ2-1; D gene: -; V gene: TRBV5-1
CDR3 protein: CASSSTGGPYNEQFF; CDR3 DNA: TGTGCCAGCAGCTCCACAGGGGGCCCTTACAATGAGCAGTTCTTC; clone size: few; J gene: TRBJ2-1; D gene: TRBD1; V gene: TRBV27
CDR3 protein: CSVDLGALYTDTQYF; CDR3 DNA: TGCAGCGTTGATCTTGGCGCCCTATACACAGATACGCAGTATTTT; clone size: many; J gene: TRBJ2-3; D gene: -; V gene: TRBV29-1
CDR3 protein: CASSAAHTDTQYF; CDR3 DNA: TGTGCCAGCAGCGCCGCCCACACAGATACGCAGTATTTT; clone size: -; J gene: TRBJ2-3; D gene: -; V gene: TRBV9
CDR3 protein: CASSVGVRRSGANVLTF; CDR3 DNA: TGTGCCAGCAGTGTCGGGGTAAGGCGCTCTGGGGCCAACGTCCTGACTTTC; clone size: -; J gene: TRBJ2-6; D gene: -; V gene: TRBV2
CDR3 protein: CASSRHTDTQYF; CDR3 DNA: TGTGCCAGCAGCCGTCACACAGATACGCAGTATTTT; clone size: -; J gene: TRBJ2-3; D gene: -; V gene: TRBV7-2
CDR3 protein: CSARGQLMNTEAFF; CDR3 DNA: TGCAGTGCTAGAGGACAGCTCATGAACACTGAAGCTTTCTTT; clone size: few; J gene: TRBJ1-1; D gene: -; V gene: TRBV20-1
CDR3 protein: CASFGTPYGYTF; CDR3 DNA: TGTGCCTCATTCGGAACACCCTATGGCTACACCTTC; clone size: few; J gene: TRBJ1-2; D gene: -; V gene: TRBV3-1
CDR3 protein: CASRLGVCLPYEQYF; CDR3 DNA: TGTGCAAGTCGCTTAGGGGTGTGTCTACCCTACGAGCAGTACTTC; clone size: -; J gene: TRBJ2-7; D gene: -; V gene: TRBV12-2
CDR3 protein: CASSLARTSGSSNEQFF; CDR3 DNA: TGTGCCAGCAGCTTAGCGAGGACTAGCGGGAGCTCCAATGAGCAGTTCTTC; clone size: -; J gene: TRBJ2-1; D gene: TRBD2; V gene: TRBV7-2
CDR3 protein: CSAALAGASDTQYF; CDR3 DNA: TGCAGTGCTGCACTAGCGGGAGCATCGGATACGCAGTATTTT; clone size: few; J gene: TRBJ2-3; D gene: TRBD2; V gene: TRBV20-1
CDR3 protein: CASSPNKGGIETQYF; CDR3 DNA: TGTGCCAGCAGCCCCAACAAGGGAGGAATTGAGACCCAGTACTTC; clone size: -; J gene: TRBJ2-5; D gene: -; V gene: TRBV7-2
CDR3 protein: CASSPTRQGHQPQHF; CDR3 DNA: TGTGCCAGCAGTCCGACGAGACAGGGACATCAGCCCCAGCATTTT; clone size: many; J gene: TRBJ1-5; D gene: TRBD1; V gene: TRBV12-3/TRBV12-4
CDR3 protein: CASSPYRDLGTQYF; CDR3 DNA: TGTGCCAGCTCACCATACCGGGACCTAGGGACCCAGTACTTC; clone size: few; J gene: TRBJ2-5; D gene: -; V gene: TRBV18
CDR3 protein: CASSVGRTVGNTIYF; CDR3 DNA: TGTGCCAGCAGCGTAGGCAGGACAGTGGGAAACACCATATATTTT; clone size: -; J gene: TRBJ1-3; D gene: -; V gene: TRBV9
CDR3 protein: CSAERGTSGYNEQFF; CDR3 DNA: TGCAGTGCGGAGAGGGGGACTAGCGGTTACAATGAGCAGTTCTTC; clone size: few; J gene: TRBJ2-1; D gene: TRBD2; V gene: TRBV20-1
CDR3 protein: CASSLRTHNNEQFF; CDR3 DNA: TGTGCCAGCAGCTTGAGGACACACAACAATGAGCAGTTCTTC; clone size: many; J gene: TRBJ2-1; D gene: -; V gene: TRBV5-8
CDR3 protein: CASSLGPMSMAFF; CDR3 DNA: TGCGCCAGCAGCTTGGGCCCGATGAGTATGGCTTTCTTT; clone size: many; J gene: TRBJ1-1; D gene: -; V gene: TRBV5-1
CDR3 protein: CASRPGLAGADEQYF; CDR3 DNA: TGTGCCAGCAGACCGGGACTAGCGGGGGCCGACGAGCAGTACTTC; clone size: few; J gene: TRBJ2-7; D gene: TRBD2; V gene: TRBV9